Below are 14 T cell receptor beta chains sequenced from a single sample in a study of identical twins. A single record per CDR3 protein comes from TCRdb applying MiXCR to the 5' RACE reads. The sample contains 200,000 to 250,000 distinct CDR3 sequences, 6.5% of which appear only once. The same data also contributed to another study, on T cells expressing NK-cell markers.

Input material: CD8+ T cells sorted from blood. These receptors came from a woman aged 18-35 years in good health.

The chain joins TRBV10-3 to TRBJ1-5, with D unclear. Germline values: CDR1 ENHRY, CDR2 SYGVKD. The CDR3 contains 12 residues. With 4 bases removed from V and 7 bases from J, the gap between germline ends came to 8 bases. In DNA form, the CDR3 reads TGTGCCATCAGTGCCGGGTCCCAGCCCCAGCATTTT. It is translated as CAISAGSQPQHF.

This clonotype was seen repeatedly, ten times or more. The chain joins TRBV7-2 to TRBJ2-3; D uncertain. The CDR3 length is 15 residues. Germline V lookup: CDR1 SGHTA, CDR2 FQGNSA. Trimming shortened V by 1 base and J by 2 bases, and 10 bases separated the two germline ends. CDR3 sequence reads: CASSLGPEITDTQYF. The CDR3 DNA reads TGTGCCAGCAGCTTAGGTCCGGAGATCACAGATACGCAGTATTTT. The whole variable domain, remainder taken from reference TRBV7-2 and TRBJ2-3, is GAGVSQSPSNKVTEKGKDVELRCDPISGHTALYWYRQSLGQGLEFLIYFQGNSAPDKSGLPSDRFSAERTGGSVSTLTIQRTQQEDSAVYLCASSLGPEITDTQYFGPGTRLTVL.

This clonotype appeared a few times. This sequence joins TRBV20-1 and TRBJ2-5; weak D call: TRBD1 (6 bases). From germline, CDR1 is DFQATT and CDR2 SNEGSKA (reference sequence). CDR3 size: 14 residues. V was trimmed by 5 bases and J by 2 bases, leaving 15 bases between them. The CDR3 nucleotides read TGCAGTGCTGACCCGTTAGGGGGTCAAGAGACCCAGTACTTC. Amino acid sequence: CSADPLGGQETQYF.

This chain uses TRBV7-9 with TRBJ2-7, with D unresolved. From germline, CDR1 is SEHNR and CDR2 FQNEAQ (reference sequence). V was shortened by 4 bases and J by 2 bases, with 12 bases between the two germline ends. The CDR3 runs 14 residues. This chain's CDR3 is CASSSAHLAYEQYF. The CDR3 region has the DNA TGTGCCAGCAGCTCGGCCCACCTGGCCTACGAGCAGTACTTC.

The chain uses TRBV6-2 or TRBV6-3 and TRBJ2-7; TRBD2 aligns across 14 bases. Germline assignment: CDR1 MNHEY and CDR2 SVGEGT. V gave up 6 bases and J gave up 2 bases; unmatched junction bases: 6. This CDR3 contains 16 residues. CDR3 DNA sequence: TGTGCCAGCAGCCCCGGACTAGCGGGAGGAACCTACGAGCAGTACTTC. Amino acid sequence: CASSPGLAGGTYEQYF.

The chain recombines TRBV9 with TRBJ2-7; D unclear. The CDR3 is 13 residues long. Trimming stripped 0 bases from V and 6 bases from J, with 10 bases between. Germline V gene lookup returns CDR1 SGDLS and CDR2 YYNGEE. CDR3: CASSVGVAAEQYF. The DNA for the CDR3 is TGTGCCAGCAGCGTAGGGGTAGCAGCCGAGCAGTACTTC.

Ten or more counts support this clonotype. The CDR3 coding sequence is TGTGCCAGCAGTGACCGAGGTGGGCCAGCGGGGCAGTACTTC. It codes for CASSDRGGPAGQYF. The chain links TRBV6-4 to TRBJ2-7; TRBD2 is a possible D gene (6 bases). Germline CDR1 is MRHNA and CDR2 is SNTAGT. The CDR3 sequence is 14 residues long. V was clipped by 2 bases and J by 9 bases, with 17 bases between them.

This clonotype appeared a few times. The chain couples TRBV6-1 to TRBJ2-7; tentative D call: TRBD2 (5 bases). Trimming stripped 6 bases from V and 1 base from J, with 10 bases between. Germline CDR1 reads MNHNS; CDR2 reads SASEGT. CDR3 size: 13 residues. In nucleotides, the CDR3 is TGTGCCAGCAGCCGCGGAGGTTCCTACGAGCAGTACTTC. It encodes CASSRGGSYEQYF.

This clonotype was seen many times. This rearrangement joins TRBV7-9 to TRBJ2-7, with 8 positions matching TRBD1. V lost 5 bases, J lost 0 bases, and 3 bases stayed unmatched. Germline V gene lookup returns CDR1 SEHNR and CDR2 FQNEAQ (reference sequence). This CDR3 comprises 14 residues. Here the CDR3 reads CASSTGGRSYEQYF. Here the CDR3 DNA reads TGTGCCAGCAGCACAGGGGGACGCTCCTACGAGCAGTACTTC.

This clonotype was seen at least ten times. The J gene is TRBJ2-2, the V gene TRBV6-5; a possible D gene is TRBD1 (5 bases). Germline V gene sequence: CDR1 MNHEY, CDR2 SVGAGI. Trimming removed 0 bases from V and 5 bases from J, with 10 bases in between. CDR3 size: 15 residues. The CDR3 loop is CASSYSKGQTGELFF. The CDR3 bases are TGTGCCAGCAGTTACTCTAAGGGGCAAACCGGGGAGCTGTTTTTT.

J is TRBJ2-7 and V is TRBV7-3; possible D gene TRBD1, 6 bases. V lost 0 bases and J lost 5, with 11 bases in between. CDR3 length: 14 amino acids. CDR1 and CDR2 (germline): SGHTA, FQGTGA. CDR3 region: CASSLTRRGHEQYF. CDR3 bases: TGTGCCAGCAGCTTAACGCGCAGGGGCCACGAGCAGTACTTC.

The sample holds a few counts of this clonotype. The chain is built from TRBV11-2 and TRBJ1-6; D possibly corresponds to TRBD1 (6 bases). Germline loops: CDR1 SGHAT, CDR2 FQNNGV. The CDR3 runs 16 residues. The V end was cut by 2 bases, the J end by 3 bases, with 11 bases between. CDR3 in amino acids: CASSLWLQGYNSPLHF. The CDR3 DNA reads TGTGCCAGCAGCTTATGGTTACAGGGCTATAATTCACCCCTCCACTTT.

CDR3 in amino acids: CASSLVGGDQPQHF. The CDR3 DNA reads as TGTGCCAGCAGCTTAGTAGGTGGCGATCAGCCCCAGCATTTT. The chain carries TRBV7-6 and TRBJ1-5; D gene unclear. V was shortened by 1 base and J by 5 bases, with 9 bases between the two germline ends. CDR1 SGHVS and CDR2 FNYEAQ come from the germline V gene. The CDR3 length is 14 residues.

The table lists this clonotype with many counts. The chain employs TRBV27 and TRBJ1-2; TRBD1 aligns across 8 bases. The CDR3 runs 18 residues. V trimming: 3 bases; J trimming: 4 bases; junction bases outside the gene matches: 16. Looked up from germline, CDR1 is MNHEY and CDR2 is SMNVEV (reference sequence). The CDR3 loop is CASSLLTKGTGSPYGYTF. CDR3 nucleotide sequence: TGTGCCAGCAGTTTGTTGACTAAAGGGACAGGATCTCCCTATGGCTACACCTTC.